The subject of this entry is one T cell receptor beta chain. Time point of the sample: neoterminal ileum biopsy at postoperative endoscopy, about 6 months after surgery. Patients were adults with ileal or ileocolonic Crohn's disease needing resection. V gave up 11 bases and J gave up 4 bases, with 11 bases separating them. The CDR3 contains 11 residues. In germline, CDR1 is MNHNY, CDR2 SVGAGI (reference sequence). This specimen comes from a study of T cell repertoires in ileal Crohn's disease. Study details: Median disease duration was about 7.9 years; less than 45% smoked at surgery.

Only in-frame clones appear in the TCRdb table, and some are missing; sequencing was by immunoSEQ multiplex PCR. The sample lists almost 5,500 clones, roughly 69% occurring once. What was sequenced was ileal tissue. The chain links TRBV6-6 to TRBJ1-1, with D possibly being TRBD1 (5 bases). The receptor was isolated from an adult with Crohn's disease. CDR3 nucleotides: TGTGCCGCGGGGGGGACCACTGAAGCTTTCTTT. Protein: CAAGGTTEAFF.